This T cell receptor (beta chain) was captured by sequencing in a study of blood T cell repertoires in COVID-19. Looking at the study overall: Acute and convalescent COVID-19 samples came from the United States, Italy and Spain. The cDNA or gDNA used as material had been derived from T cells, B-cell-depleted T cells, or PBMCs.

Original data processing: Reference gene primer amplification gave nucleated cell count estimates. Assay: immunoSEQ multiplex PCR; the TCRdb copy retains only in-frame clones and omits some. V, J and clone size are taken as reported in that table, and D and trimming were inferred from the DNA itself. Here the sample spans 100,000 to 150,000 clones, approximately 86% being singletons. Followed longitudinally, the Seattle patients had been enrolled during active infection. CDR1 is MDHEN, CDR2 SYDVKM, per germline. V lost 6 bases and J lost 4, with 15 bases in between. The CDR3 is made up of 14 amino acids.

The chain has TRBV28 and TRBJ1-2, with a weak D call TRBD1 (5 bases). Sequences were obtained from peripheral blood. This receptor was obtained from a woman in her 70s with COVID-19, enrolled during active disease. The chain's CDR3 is CASSPSGGPYGYTF. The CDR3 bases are TGTGCCAGCAGCCCCTCCGGGGGACCCTATGGCTACACCTTC.